This T cell receptor beta chain was profiled in a study of T cell responses to AZD1222 COVID-19 vaccine. Findings and caveats of the study: It should be noted that donors were predominantly white British and more often female, and clonal diversity was possibly underestimated.

Comments on this clone: Its antigen is as yet unknown.

Pooling of second doses given at about 4 or about 12 weeks was done. Some clones are missing from TCRdb's copy, which holds only in-frame ones; the method was immunoSEQ multiplex PCR. The table includes 75,000 to 95,000 clones, roughly 85% detected once. The input for sequencing was peripheral blood, taken 28 days after the second AZD1222 dose. The receptor was derived from an adult who received the AZD1222 COVID-19 vaccine.

The CDR3 DNA reads as TGTGCCAGCTGGGGGCTAGCGGGAAGCAATGAGCAGTTCTTC. This encodes CASWGLAGSNEQFF. The chain joins TRBV19 to TRBJ2-1, with 9 positions matching TRBD2. Germline V gene sequence: CDR1 LNHDA, CDR2 SQIVND (reference sequence). This CDR3 contains 14 residues. Trimming removed 9 bases from V and 6 bases from J; junction bases left unmatched: 9.